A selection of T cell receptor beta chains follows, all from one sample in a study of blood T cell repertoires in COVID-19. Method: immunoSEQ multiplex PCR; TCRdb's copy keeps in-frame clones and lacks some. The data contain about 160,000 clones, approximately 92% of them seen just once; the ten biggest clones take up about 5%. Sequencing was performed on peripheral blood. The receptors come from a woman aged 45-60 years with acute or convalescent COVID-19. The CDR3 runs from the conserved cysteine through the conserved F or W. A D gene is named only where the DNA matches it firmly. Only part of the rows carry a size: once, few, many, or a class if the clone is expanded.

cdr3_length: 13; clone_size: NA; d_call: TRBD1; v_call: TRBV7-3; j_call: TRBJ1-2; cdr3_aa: CASSSGQGYGYTF; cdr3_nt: TGTGCCAGCAGCTCCGGACAGGGGTATGGCTACACCTTC
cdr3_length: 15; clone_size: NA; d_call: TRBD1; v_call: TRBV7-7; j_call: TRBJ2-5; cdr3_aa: CASSLGTGDGETQYF; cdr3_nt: TGTGCTAGCAGCCTCGGGACAGGGGATGGGGAGACCCAGTACTTC
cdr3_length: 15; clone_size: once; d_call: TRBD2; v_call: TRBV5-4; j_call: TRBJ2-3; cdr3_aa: CASSRRLAGGDTQYF; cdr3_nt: TGTGCCAGCAGCCGAAGACTAGCGGGAGGAGATACGCAGTATTTT
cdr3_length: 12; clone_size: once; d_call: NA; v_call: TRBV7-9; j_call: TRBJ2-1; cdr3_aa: CASSPRGDEQFF; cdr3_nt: TGTGCCAGCAGCCCCAGGGGGGATGAGCAGTTCTTC
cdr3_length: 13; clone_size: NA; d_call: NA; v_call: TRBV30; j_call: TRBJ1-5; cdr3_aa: CAWSLDSYQPQHF; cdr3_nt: TGTGCCTGGAGTTTGGACAGCTATCAGCCCCAGCATTTT
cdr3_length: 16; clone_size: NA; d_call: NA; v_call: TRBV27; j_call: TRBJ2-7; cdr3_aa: CASSILGTGGHGEQYF; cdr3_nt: NA
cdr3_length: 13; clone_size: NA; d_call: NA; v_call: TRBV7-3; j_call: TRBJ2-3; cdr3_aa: CASSSPPGDTQYF; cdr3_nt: TGTGCCAGCAGCTCCCCCCCGGGGGATACGCAGTATTTT
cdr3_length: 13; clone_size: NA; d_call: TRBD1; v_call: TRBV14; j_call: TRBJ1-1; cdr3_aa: CASQGDMNTEAFF; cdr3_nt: TGTGCCAGCCAGGGGGACATGAACACTGAAGCTTTCTTT
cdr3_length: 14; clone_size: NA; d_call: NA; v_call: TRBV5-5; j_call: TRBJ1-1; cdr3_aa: CASSLGVGGTEAFF; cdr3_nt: TGTGCCAGCAGCTTGGGGGTTGGGGGGACTGAAGCTTTCTTT
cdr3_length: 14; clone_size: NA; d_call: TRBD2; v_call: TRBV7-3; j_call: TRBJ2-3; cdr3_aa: CASSTSGRSDTQYF; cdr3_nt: TGTGCCAGCAGCACTAGCGGGAGATCAGATACGCAGTATTTT
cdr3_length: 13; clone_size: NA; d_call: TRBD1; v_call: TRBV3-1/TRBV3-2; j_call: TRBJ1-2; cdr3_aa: CASSPQGNYGYTF; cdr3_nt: TGTGCCAGCAGCCCACAGGGGAACTATGGCTACACCTTC
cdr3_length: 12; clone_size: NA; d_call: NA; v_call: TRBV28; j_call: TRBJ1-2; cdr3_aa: CASSPQSRGYTF; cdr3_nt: TGTGCCAGCAGTCCTCAAAGCAGGGGCTACACCTTC
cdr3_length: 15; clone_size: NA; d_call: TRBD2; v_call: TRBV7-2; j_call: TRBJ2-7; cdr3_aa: CASSTSGLADYEQYF; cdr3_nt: TGTGCCAGCAGCACGAGTGGACTAGCGGACTACGAGCAGTACTTC
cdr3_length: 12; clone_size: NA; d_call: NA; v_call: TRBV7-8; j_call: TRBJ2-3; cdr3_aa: CASSPQLDTQYF; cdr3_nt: TGTGCCAGCAGCCCTCAGTTGGATACGCAGTATTTT
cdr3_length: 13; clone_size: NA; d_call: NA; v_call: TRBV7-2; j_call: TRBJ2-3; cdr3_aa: CASSLDYPDTQYF; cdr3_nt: TGTGCCAGCAGCTTAGACTATCCAGATACGCAGTATTTT
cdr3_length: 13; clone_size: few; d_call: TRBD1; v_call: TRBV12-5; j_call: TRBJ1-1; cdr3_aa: CASQQGTNTEAFF; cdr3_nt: TGTGCTAGCCAACAGGGGACCAACACTGAAGCTTTCTTT
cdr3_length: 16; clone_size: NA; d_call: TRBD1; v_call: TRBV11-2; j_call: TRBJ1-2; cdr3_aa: CASSLPGRGLGYGYTF; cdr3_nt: TGTGCCAGCAGCTTACCTGGCAGGGGGCTCGGCTATGGCTACACCTTC
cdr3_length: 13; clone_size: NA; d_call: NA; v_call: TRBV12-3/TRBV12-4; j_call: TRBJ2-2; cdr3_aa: CASSFVDNGELFF; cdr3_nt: TGTGCCAGCAGTTTTGTGGACAACGGGGAGCTGTTTTTT
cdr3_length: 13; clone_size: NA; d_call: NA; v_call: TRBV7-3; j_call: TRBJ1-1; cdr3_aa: CASSPTPNTEAFF; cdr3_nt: TGTGCCAGCAGCCCAACACCAAACACTGAAGCTTTCTTT
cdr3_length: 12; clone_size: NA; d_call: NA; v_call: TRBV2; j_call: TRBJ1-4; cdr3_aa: CASSARNEKLFF; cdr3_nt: TGTGCCAGCAGTGCTAGGAATGAAAAACTGTTTTTT
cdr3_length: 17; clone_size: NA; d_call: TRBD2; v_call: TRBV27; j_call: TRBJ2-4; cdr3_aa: CASSPLAGGPAKNIQYF; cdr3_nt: TGTGCCAGCAGTCCGCTAGCGGGGGGGCCCGCCAAAAACATTCAGTACTTC
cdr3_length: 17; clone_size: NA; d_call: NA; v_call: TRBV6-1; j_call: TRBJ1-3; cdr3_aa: CASSEGRGPLSGNTIYF; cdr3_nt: TGTGCCAGCAGTGAAGGGAGGGGCCCTCTCTCTGGAAACACCATATATTTT